The entry below gives a single T cell receptor beta chain sequence along with its context. What it binds is unknown. The CDR3 sequence is 16 residues long. With 5 bases clipped from V and 1 base from J, the junction kept 6 bases outside the gene matches. Germline CDR1 is ENHRY and CDR2 is SYGVKD. Following RNA extraction, reverse transcription yielded cDNA that acted as the sequencing template. Libraries were prepared by immunoSEQ multiplex PCR; TCRdb keeps only in-frame clonotypes and omits some of them. Of fewer than 250,000 clones in the sample, roughly 60% were seen once. This record comes from a study of CD8+ T cells in alopecia areata. Whole-study findings and limits: It was observed that many expanded lesional clones persisted in scalp and blood during tofacitinib. Expanded CD8+ clones among the top 100, and scalp clonality, were significantly decreased by tofacitinib. How baseline CD8+ expansion relates to response remains uncertain (there was one nonresponder).

Treatment reported: oral pan-JAK inhibitor, 5-10 mg twice daily. The clonotype comes from a human donor with alopecia areata. The V call is TRBV10-3, the J call TRBJ2-1; 9 positions agree with TRBD2. This specimen consisted of CD4+ T cells sorted from blood, obtained at week 24, from a patient treated with tofacitinib. The CDR3 coding sequence is TGTGCCATCAGTCCCTACAGCGGGGGGTCCTACAATGAGCAGTTCTTC. Its translation is CAISPYSGGSYNEQFF.